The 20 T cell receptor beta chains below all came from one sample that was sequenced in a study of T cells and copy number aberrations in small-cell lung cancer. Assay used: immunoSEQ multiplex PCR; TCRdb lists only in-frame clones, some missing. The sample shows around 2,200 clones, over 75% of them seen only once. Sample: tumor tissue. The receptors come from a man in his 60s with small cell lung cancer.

The CDR3 is CASSPPEGSGKLFF. The DNA of the CDR3 is TGTGCCAGCTCACCACCGGAGGGCTCGGGGAAACTGTTTTTT. This chain uses TRBV18 with TRBJ1-4; no reliable D call. With 0 bases removed from V and 11 bases from J, the gap between germline ends came to 13 bases. The CDR3 is 14 residues long. Looked up from germline, CDR1 is KGHSH and CDR2 is LQKENI.

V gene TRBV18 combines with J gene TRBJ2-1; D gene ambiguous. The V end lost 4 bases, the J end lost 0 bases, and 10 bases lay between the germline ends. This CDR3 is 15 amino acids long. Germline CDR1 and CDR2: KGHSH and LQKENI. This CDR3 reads CASSRLPSSYNEQFF. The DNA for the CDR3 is TGTGCCAGCTCACGATTACCGAGCTCCTACAATGAGCAGTTCTTC.

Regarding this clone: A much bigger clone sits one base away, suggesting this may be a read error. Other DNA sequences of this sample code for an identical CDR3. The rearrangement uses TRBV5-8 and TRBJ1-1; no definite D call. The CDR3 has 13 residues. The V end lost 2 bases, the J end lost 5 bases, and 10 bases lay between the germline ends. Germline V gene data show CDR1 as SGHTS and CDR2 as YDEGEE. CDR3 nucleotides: TGTGCCAGCAGCTTCCCACAGAATACTGAAGCTTTCTTT. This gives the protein CASSFPQNTEAFF. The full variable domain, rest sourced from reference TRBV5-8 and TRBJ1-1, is EAGVTQSPTHLIKTRGQQATLRCSPISGHTSVYWYQQALGLGLQFLLWYDEGEERNRGNFPPRFSGRQFPNYSSELNVNALELEDSALYLCASSFPQNTEAFFGQGTRLTVV.

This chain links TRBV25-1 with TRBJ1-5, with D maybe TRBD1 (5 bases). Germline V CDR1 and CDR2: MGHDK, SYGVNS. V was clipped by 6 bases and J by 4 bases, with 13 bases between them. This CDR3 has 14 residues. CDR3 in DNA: TGTGCCAGCAGCGAGGGGACTGATAATCAGCCCCAGCATTTT. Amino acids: CASSEGTDNQPQHF.

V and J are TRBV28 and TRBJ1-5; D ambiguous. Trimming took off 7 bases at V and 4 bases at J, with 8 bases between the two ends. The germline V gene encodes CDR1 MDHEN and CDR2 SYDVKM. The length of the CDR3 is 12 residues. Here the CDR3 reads CASTSGNQPQHF. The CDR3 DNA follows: TGTGCCAGCACCTCGGGAAATCAGCCCCAGCATTTT.

CDR3 sequence: CASSTQETQYF. CDR3 in DNA: TGTGCCAGCTCGACGCAAGAGACCCAGTACTTC. The rearrangement joins TRBV18 to TRBJ2-5; no firm D call. V dropped 6 bases and J dropped 2 bases, with 4 bases sitting between them. This CDR3 has 11 amino acids. The germline CDR1 and CDR2 sequences are KGHSH and LQKENI. Looking up the rest from reference TRBV18 and TRBJ2-5 gives the full variable domain: NAGVMQNPRHLVRRRGQEARLRCSPMKGHSHVYWYRQLPEEGLKFMVYLQKENIIDESGMPKERFSAEFPKEGPSILRIQQVVRGDSAAYFCASSTQETQYFGPGTRLLVL.

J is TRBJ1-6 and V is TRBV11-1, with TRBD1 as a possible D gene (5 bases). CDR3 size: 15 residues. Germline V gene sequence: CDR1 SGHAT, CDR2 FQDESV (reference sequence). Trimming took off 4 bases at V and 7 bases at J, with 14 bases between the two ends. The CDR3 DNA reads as TGTGCCAGCAGCTCTACAGGTTCTAGGAATTCACCCCTCCACTTT. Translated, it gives CASSSTGSRNSPLHF.

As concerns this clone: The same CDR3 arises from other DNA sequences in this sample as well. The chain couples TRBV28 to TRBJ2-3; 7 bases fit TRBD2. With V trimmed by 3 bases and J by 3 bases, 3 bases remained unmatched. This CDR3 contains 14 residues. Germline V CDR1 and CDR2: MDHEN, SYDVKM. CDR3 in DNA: TGTGCCAGCAGTTTCCTTAGCGGGACAGATACGCAGTATTTT. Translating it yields CASSFLSGTDTQYF. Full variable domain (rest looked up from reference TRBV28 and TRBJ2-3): DVKVTQSSRYLVKRTGEKVFLECVQDMDHENMFWYRQDPGLGLRLIYFSYDVKMKEKGDIPEGYSVSREKKERFSLILESASTNQTSMYLCASSFLSGTDTQYFGPGTRLTVL.

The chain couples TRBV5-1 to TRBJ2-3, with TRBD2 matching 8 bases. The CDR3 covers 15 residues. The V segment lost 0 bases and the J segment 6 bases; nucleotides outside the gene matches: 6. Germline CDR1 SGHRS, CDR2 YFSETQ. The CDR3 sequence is CASSLAREGLDTQYF. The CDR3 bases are TGCGCCAGCAGCTTGGCCCGGGAGGGTCTGGATACGCAGTATTTT.

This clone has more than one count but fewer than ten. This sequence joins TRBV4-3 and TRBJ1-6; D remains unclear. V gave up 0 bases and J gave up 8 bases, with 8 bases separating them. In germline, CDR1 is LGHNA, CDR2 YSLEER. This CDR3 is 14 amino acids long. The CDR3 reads CASSQEGPDSPLHF. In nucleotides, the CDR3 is TGCGCCAGCAGCCAAGAAGGGCCAGATTCACCCCTCCACTTT.

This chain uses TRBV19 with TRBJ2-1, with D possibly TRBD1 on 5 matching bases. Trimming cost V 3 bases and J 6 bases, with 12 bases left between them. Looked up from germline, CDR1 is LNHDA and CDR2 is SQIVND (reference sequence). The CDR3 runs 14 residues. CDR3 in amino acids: CASSITGWGNEQFF. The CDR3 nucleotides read TGTGCCAGTAGTATCACAGGTTGGGGCAATGAGCAGTTCTTC.

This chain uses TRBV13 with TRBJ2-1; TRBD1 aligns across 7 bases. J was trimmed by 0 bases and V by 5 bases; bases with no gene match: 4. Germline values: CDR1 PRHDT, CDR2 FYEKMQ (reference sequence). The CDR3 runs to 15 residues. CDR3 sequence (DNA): TGTGCCAGCAGCACGGACAGGAGCTCCTACAATGAGCAGTTCTTC. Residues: CASSTDRSSYNEQFF.

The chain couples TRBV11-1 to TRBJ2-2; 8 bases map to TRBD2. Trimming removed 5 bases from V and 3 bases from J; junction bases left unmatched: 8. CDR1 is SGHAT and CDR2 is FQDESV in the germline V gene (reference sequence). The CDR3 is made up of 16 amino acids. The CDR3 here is CASSVTAGGYTGELFF. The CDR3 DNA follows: TGTGCCAGCAGCGTCACGGCGGGGGGATACACCGGGGAGCTGTTTTTT.

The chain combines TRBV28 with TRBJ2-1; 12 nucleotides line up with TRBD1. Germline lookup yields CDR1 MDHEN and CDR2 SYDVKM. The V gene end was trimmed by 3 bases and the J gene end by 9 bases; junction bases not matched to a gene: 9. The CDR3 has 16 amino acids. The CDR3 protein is CASSFARGQGAGEQFF. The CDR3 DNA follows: TGTGCCAGCAGTTTCGCCAGGGGACAGGGGGCTGGTGAGCAGTTCTTC.

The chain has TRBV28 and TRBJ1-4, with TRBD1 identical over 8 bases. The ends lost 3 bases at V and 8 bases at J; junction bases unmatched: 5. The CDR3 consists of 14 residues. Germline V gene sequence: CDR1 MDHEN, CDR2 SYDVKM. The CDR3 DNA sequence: TGTGCCAGCAGTTTGACAGGGGTTTGGGAAAAACTGTTTTTT. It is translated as CASSLTGVWEKLFF.

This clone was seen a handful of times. The chain's CDR3 is CASREPGGQTQYF. In DNA form, the CDR3 reads TGTGCCAGCAGAGAACCAGGGGGCCAGACCCAGTACTTC. The chain has TRBV6-6 and TRBJ2-5, with 8 positions matching TRBD1. Germline CDR1 MNHNY, CDR2 SVGAGI (reference sequence). V trimming: 6 bases; J trimming: 6 bases; junction bases outside the gene matches: 6. The CDR3 consists of 13 residues.

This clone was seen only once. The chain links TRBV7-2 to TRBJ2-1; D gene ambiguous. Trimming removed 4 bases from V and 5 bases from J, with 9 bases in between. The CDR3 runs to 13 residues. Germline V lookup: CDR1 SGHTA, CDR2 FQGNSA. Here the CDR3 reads CASSSSADNEQFF. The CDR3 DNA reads TGTGCCAGCAGCTCCTCGGCTGACAATGAGCAGTTCTTC. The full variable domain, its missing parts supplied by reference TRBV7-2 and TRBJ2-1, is GAGVSQSPSNKVTEKGKDVELRCDPISGHTALYWYRQSLGQGLEFLIYFQGNSAPDKSGLPSDRFSAERTGGSVSTLTIQRTQQEDSAVYLCASSSSADNEQFFGPGTRLTVL.

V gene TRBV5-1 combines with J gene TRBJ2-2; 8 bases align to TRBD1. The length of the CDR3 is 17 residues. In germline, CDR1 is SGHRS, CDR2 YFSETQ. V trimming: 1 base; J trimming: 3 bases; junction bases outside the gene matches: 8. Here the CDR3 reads CASSLSGQGAHTGELFF. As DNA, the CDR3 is TGCGCCAGCAGCTTGTCAGGTCAGGGGGCGCACACCGGGGAGCTGTTTTTT.

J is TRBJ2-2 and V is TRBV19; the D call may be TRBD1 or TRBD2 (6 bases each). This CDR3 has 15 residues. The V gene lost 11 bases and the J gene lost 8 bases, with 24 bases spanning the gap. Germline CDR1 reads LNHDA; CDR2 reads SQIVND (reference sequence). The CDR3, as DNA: TGTGCCGTCAAGGCGTCTGGGGGCAGCGGGGGGGAGCTGTTTTTT. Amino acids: CAVKASGGSGGELFF.

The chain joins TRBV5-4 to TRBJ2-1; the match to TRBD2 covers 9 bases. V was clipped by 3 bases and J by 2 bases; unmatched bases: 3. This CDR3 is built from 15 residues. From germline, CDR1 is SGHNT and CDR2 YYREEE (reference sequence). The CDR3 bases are TGTGCCAGCAGCTCTGAGCGGGGGGCCTACAATGAGCAGTTCTTC. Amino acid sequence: CASSSERGAYNEQFF.